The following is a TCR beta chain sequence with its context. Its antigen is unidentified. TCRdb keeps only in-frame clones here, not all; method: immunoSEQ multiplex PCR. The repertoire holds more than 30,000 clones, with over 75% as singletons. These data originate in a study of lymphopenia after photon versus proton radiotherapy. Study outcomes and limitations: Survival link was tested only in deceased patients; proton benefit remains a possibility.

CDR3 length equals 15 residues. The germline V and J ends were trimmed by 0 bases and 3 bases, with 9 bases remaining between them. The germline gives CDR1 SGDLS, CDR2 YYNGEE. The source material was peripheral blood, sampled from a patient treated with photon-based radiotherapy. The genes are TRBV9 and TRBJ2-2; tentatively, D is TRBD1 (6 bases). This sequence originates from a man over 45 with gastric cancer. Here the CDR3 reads CASSVGGGYTGELFF. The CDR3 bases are TGTGCCAGCAGCGTAGGAGGGGGATACACCGGGGAGCTGTTTTTT. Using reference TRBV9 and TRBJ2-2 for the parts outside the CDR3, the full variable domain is DSGVTQTPKHLITATGQRVTLRCSPRSGDLSVYWYQQSLDQGLQFLIQYYNGEERAKGNILERFSAQQFPDLHSELNLSSLELGDSALYFCASSVGGGYTGELFFGEGSRLTVL.